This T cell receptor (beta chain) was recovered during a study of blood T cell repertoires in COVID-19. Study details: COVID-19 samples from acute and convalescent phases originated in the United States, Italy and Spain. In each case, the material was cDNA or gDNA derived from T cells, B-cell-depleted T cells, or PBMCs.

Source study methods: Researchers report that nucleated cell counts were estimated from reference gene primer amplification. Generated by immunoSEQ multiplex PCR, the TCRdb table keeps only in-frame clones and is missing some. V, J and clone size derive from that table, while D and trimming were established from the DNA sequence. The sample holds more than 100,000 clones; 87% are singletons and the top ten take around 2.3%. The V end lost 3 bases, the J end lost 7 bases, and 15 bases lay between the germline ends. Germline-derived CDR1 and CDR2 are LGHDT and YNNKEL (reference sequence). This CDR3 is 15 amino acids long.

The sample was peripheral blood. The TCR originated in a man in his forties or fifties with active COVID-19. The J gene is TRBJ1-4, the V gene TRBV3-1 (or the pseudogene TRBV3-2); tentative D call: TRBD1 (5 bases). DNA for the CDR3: TGTGCCAGCAGCCAGAACGGCAGGGCCGGTGAAAAACTGTTTTTT. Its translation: CASSQNGRAGEKLFF.